This TCR beta chain was observed in a study of CD8 T cells in Susac syndrome (dated by TCRdb to 2018 to 2020). The study in broad terms: The study used repertoire sequencing to test whether antigen drove CD8+ T cell activation and differentiation in Susac syndrome.

With regard to this clonotype: This receptor's antigen is unknown. No qualities accompany the bases; no much larger clone lies one base away.

High-throughput TCR beta sequencing profiled peripheral blood CD8+ and CD4+ T cells from healthy donors, Susac syndrome patients and multiple sclerosis patients. Multiple sclerosis controls were treatment-naive patients with stable or active relapsing-remitting disease fulfilling revised McDonald criteria. CD8+ TEMRA cells were enriched by FACS, while bulk CD8+ and CD4+ T cells were purified by magnetic negative isolation. Blood was collected in EDTA tubes and processed within 24 hours, with PBMCs isolated through density gradient centrifugation. PBMCs destined for TCR sequencing were cryopreserved in liquid nitrogen and later thawed in a 37 °C water bath. A purity of at least 90% was achieved for sorted or isolated CD4+, CD8+ and CD8+ TEMRA cells. Overall study results and their limits: The study acknowledged that relatively few individuals were included in the TCR sequencing and HLA analysis.

The CDR3 spans 12 residues, from the cysteine through the phenylalanine. The CDR3 DNA has 36 bases and is translated from base 1. The germline V gene (reference sequence) specifies MNHNY as CDR1 and SVGAGI as CDR2. V gives up 6 bases and J gives up 4 bases, and the segment between their germline ends measures 9 bases. RNA was extracted using the RNeasy kit, and about 0.45 to 1 microgram was reverse transcribed with random hexamers. The immunoSEQ multiplex PCR assay, which covers 54 Vbeta and 13 Jbeta segments, was used to amplify TCR beta CDR3 regions. Bias from PCR amplification was corrected by using a synthetic template baseline for primer optimization and for computational correction. As for the authors' bioinformatics: Reads were annotated to V, D and J genes according to IMGT and were analyzed with immunoSEQ Analyzer, with only productive sequences retained. To calculate clonality, Shannon entropy was normalized by log2 of the number of productive unique sequences and then subtracted from one. For each patient and control, public and private clones were evaluated among the 100 most prevalent clones. Susac-specific clones were defined as absent from healthy and MS cohorts, around 980 published viral clones and other ImmuneACCESS disease sequences. Starting from the raw public reads, TCRdb applied fastp trimming at Q25, assembled clones with MiXCR and retained in-frame beta chains. Every entry covers one CDR3 protein and lists the most common genes and DNA from its rows. V and J calls and clone size were set by TCRdb, not the authors. The sample includes 200,000 to 250,000 distinct CDR3 sequences, with 85% to 95% observed a single time. Around 0.082% of the sample rests with the top ten.

Rearrangement joined TRBV6-6 to TRBJ2-5; too little of a D gene remains to name it. The sequence was collected from a human donor with multiple sclerosis. The sample consisted of CD4+ T cells from PBMCs. The CDR3 here reads CASSSHRETQYF. The bases read TGTGCCAGCAGCTCGCACCGAGAGACCCAGTACTTC.